These T cell receptor beta chains were read from a single sample in a study of T cell responses to AZD1222 COVID-19 vaccine. Produced via immunoSEQ multiplex PCR; TCRdb's table is partial and in-frame only. The sample has fewer than 75,000 clones, 80% to 95% seen once; the top ten hold 6.3%. Source: peripheral blood, taken 28 days after the second dose of the MenACWY control vaccine. The receptors shown here come from an adult who received the MenACWY meningococcal vaccine as a control. CDR3s include the opening cysteine and the closing phenylalanine or tryptophan. D genes are given only for firm matches. Clone size is given for some rows only: seen once, a few or many times, or a class if the clone is expanded.

V gene: TRBV9; J gene: TRBJ2-7; D gene: -; clone size: -; CDR3 protein: CASSAPIGDEQYF; CDR3 DNA: TGTGCCAGCAGCGCCCCAATTGGAGACGAGCAGTACTTC
V gene: TRBV5-1; J gene: TRBJ2-2; D gene: -; clone size: -; CDR3 protein: CASSSPGQGPGELFF; CDR3 DNA: TGCGCCAGCAGCTCACCGGGTCAGGGCCCCGGGGAGCTGTTTTTT
V gene: TRBV6-5; J gene: TRBJ1-1; D gene: -; clone size: -; CDR3 protein: CASSFSGMGEAFF; CDR3 DNA: TGTGCCAGCAGTTTCTCAGGGATGGGTGAAGCTTTCTTT
V gene: TRBV3-1/TRBV3-2; J gene: TRBJ1-4; D gene: -; clone size: -; CDR3 protein: CASSQYLTREREF; CDR3 DNA: TGTGCCAGCAGCCAGTACCTCACAAGGGAAAGGGAATTC
V gene: TRBV19; J gene: TRBJ2-7; D gene: TRBD2; clone size: -; CDR3 protein: CASSPDPGLGQYF; CDR3 DNA: TGTGCCAGTAGTCCGGACCCAGGACTAGGGCAGTACTTC
V gene: TRBV30; J gene: TRBJ1-2; D gene: -; clone size: once; CDR3 protein: CAWLTEGYTF; CDR3 DNA: TGTGCCTGGCTGACGGAGGGCTACACCTTC
V gene: TRBV14; J gene: TRBJ1-6; D gene: TRBD1; clone size: -; CDR3 protein: CASSSRTGLGSPLHF; CDR3 DNA: TGTGCCAGCAGCTCCCGGACAGGCCTGGGATCACCCCTCCACTTT
V gene: TRBV24-1; J gene: TRBJ2-7; D gene: -; clone size: -; CDR3 protein: CATSRDGNYEQYF; CDR3 DNA: TGTGCCACCAGTCGGGACGGAAACTACGAGCAGTACTTC
V gene: TRBV18; J gene: TRBJ1-1; D gene: -; clone size: -; CDR3 protein: CASRGGAEGTEAFF; CDR3 DNA: TGTGCCAGCCGAGGGGGGGCCGAGGGCACTGAAGCTTTCTTT
V gene: TRBV6-1; J gene: TRBJ1-5; D gene: -; clone size: -; CDR3 protein: CASSENQPQHF; CDR3 DNA: TGTGCCAGCAGTGAAAACCAGCCCCAGCATTTT
V gene: TRBV12-3/TRBV12-4; J gene: TRBJ1-5; D gene: -; clone size: -; CDR3 protein: CASRPGRNQPQHF; CDR3 DNA: TGTGCCAGCAGGCCGGGCCGCAATCAGCCCCAGCATTTT
V gene: TRBV4-3; J gene: TRBJ2-1; D gene: TRBD1; clone size: -; CDR3 protein: CASSQGQGGYNEQFF; CDR3 DNA: TGCGCCAGCAGCCAGGGACAGGGGGGCTACAATGAGCAGTTCTTC
V gene: TRBV6-2/TRBV6-3; J gene: TRBJ1-1; D gene: -; clone size: -; CDR3 protein: CASSYSIGDLDTEAFF; CDR3 DNA: TGTGCCAGCAGTTACTCGATCGGGGATTTGGACACTGAAGCTTTCTTT
V gene: TRBV28; J gene: TRBJ1-1; D gene: -; clone size: -; CDR3 protein: CASSSIGGVGEAFF; CDR3 DNA: TGTGCCAGCAGTTCCATCGGGGGGGTCGGTGAAGCTTTCTTT
V gene: TRBV19; J gene: TRBJ1-5; D gene: TRBD1; clone size: -; CDR3 protein: CASSPDRAFDQPQHF; CDR3 DNA: TGTGCCAGTAGTCCCGACAGGGCATTCGATCAGCCCCAGCATTTT
V gene: TRBV25-1; J gene: TRBJ2-3; D gene: TRBD2; clone size: -; CDR3 protein: CASSPLGGADTQYF; CDR3 DNA: TGTGCCAGCAGTCCCCTGGGGGGGGCAGATACGCAGTATTTT
V gene: TRBV28; J gene: TRBJ1-2; D gene: TRBD1; clone size: -; CDR3 protein: CASSKTRQGANPYGYTF; CDR3 DNA: TGTGCCAGCAGCAAGACCCGACAGGGGGCTAATCCCTATGGCTACACCTTC
V gene: TRBV6-1; J gene: TRBJ1-2; D gene: TRBD1; clone size: once; CDR3 protein: CASSDGTENYGYTF; CDR3 DNA: TGTGCCAGCAGTGACGGGACAGAAAACTATGGCTACACCTTC